The 20 T cell receptor beta chains reported below all come from one sample, sequenced in a study of blood T cell repertoires in COVID-19 (dated by TCRdb to the early 2020s). Library construction relied on the immunoSEQ multiplex PCR assay. Here the immuneACCESS table is served through TCRdb, limited to in-frame sequences with V and J called. Missing clones are a known gap in these copies; in checked studies unresolved V genes cover under half, and the rest lacks a known reason. The sample table records hundreds of thousands of clones; around 79% of these occur just once. The ten most abundant clones make up more than 2.5% of the sample. The sequencing sample was made of peripheral blood. These receptors were collected from a woman aged 80 or over with acute or convalescent COVID-19.

This clone was seen just once. This chain links TRBV7-2 with TRBJ1-2; 8 nucleotides agree with TRBD1. Germline CDR1 reads SGHTA; CDR2 reads FQGNSA. There are 15 residues in the CDR3. The trim removed 2 bases at V and 4 bases at J, leaving 6 bases unmatched. CDR3 nucleotides: TGTGCCAGCAGCTTATCGACAGGGGTCGGCTATGGCTACACCTTC. Translated, it gives CASSLSTGVGYGYTF.

V gene TRBV30 combines with J gene TRBJ1-3; TRBD1 is a possible D gene (5 bases). The ends were cut back, 1 base at V and 1 base at J, with 14 bases in the middle. The CDR3 has 16 residues. Germline V gives CDR1 GTSNPN, CDR2 SVGIG (reference sequence). The CDR3 protein is CAWSGVAGGSGNTIYF. CDR3 DNA: TGTGCCTGGAGTGGAGTGGCGGGGGGATCTGGAAACACCATATATTTT.

This clone has more than one count but fewer than ten. J is TRBJ2-2 and V is TRBV27; 8 positions agree with TRBD1. CDR1 is MNHEY, CDR2 SMNVEV, per germline (reference sequence). Trimming removed 6 bases from V and 3 bases from J; junction bases left unmatched: 3. The CDR3 runs to 14 residues. The CDR3 DNA reads TGTGCCAGCAGGAGGACAGGGTACACCGGGGAGCTGTTTTTT. It yields the protein CASRRTGYTGELFF.

The chain uses TRBV6-6 and TRBJ2-7, with 11 bases aligning to TRBD2. This CDR3 is built from 16 residues. With V trimmed by 6 bases and J by 3 bases, 10 bases remained unmatched. Germline CDR1 and CDR2: MNHNY and SVGAGI (reference sequence). The CDR3 nucleotides read TGTGCCAGCAGCTCGACCGGGACTAGCGGAAGCTACGAGCAGTACTTC. This translates into CASSSTGTSGSYEQYF.

Notes on this clone: One junction end does not reproduce the germline sequence, and a read error may be involved. The chain recombines TRBV6-5 with TRBJ1-5; perhaps TRBD1 as D (5 bases). Germline V gene sequence: CDR1 MNHEY, CDR2 SVGAGI. The CDR3 contains 14 residues. In DNA form, the CDR3 reads TGTGCCAGCAGCGCACCAGGGATTAATCGGCCCCAGCATTTT. It encodes CASSAPGINRPQHF.

J is TRBJ2-7 and V is TRBV5-1; D is possibly TRBD2 (6 bases). Germline CDR1 SGHRS, CDR2 YFSETQ. Trimming removed 4 bases at V and 0 bases at J, with 11 bases between. The CDR3 is 14 residues long. CDR3 sequence: CASSPGVNSYEQYF. For the CDR3, the DNA is TGCGCCAGCAGCCCGGGGGTTAACTCCTACGAGCAGTACTTC.

This clone has just one count. V and J are TRBV27 and TRBJ2-5; the match to TRBD2 covers 11 bases. CDR1 is MNHEY and CDR2 is SMNVEV in the germline V gene (reference sequence). Germline trimming cut 5 bases from V and 5 bases from J; bases unmatched to any gene: 13. The CDR3 runs to 17 residues. The CDR3 region is CASSALRSGRAGETQYF. The CDR3 nucleotides are TGTGCCAGCAGTGCCCTACGTAGCGGGAGGGCGGGGGAGACCCAGTACTTC.

V is TRBV6-5 and J is TRBJ1-1, with D perhaps matching TRBD1 (6 bases). Trimming removed 0 bases from V and 5 bases from J, with 13 bases in between. This CDR3 region has 15 residues. Germline V CDR1 and CDR2: MNHEY, SVGAGI. The CDR3 loop reads CASSYSNQGRTEAFF. CDR3 nucleotide sequence: TGTGCCAGCAGTTACTCGAATCAGGGGCGGACTGAAGCTTTCTTT.

The rearrangement joins TRBV4-1 to TRBJ1-4; D is uncertain. The V and J ends lost 4 bases and 0 bases respectively, with 12 bases between them. The germline gives CDR1 MGHRA, CDR2 YSYEKL. The CDR3 spans 16 residues. The CDR3 nucleotides are TGCGCCAGCAGCCCTGGCATACTACCAACTAATGAAAAACTGTTTTTT. Translated, it gives CASSPGILPTNEKLFF.

The rearrangement joins TRBV10-3 to TRBJ2-3, with 7 bases fitting TRBD2. Germline V gene lookup returns CDR1 ENHRY and CDR2 SYGVKD. The CDR3 consists of 14 residues. V dropped 10 bases and J dropped 5; count of bases not matched to a gene: 12. CDR3 in DNA: TGTGCCACCGCGGTAACCCGGGAGGTAGATACGCAGTATTTT. Its protein is CATAVTREVDTQYF.

The gene calls are TRBV5-1 and TRBJ2-7; 9 bases match TRBD1. V was clipped by 4 bases and J by 5 bases; unmatched bases: 7. The CDR3 contains 14 residues. Per germline, CDR1 SGHRS and CDR2 YFSETQ. The CDR3 region is CASSPGTGLHEQYF. DNA for the CDR3: TGCGCCAGCAGCCCGGGGACAGGGCTGCACGAGCAGTACTTC.

CDR3 DNA: TGTGCCAGCAGCCAAGATGGGGGGGGCTCCTATAATTCACCCCTCCACTTT. It is translated as CASSQDGGGSYNSPLHF. V gene TRBV3-1 (or the pseudogene TRBV3-2) combines with J gene TRBJ1-6; tentative D call: TRBD1 (5 bases). CDR1 LGHDT and CDR2 YNNKEL come from the germline V gene (reference sequence). The CDR3 extends over 17 amino acids. Trimming cost V 0 bases and J 0 bases, with 9 bases left between them.

V gene TRBV9 combines with J gene TRBJ2-5, with TRBD2 identical over 9 bases. The CDR3 is 15 amino acids. Germline V gene data show CDR1 as SGDLS and CDR2 as YYNGEE. V lost 6 bases and J lost 1; bases outside the gene matches: 7. In DNA, the CDR3 is TGTGCCAGCATCGAAAGGACTAGCGCCCAAGAGACCCAGTACTTC. Translation gives CASIERTSAQETQYF. Full variable domain (rest looked up from reference TRBV9 and TRBJ2-5): DSGVTQTPKHLITATGQRVTLRCSPRSGDLSVYWYQQSLDQGLQFLIQYYNGEERAKGNILERFSAQQFPDLHSELNLSSLELGDSALYFCASIERTSAQETQYFGPGTRLLVL.

The CDR3, as DNA: TGTGCCAGTAGTATTGGGGGCAGGGCGGCCGGGGAGCTGTTTTTT. This encodes CASSIGGRAAGELFF. The V gene is TRBV19, the J gene TRBJ2-2; D is perhaps TRBD1 (6 bases). From germline, CDR1 is LNHDA and CDR2 SQIVND (reference sequence). The V and J ends lost 3 bases and 6 bases respectively, with 14 bases between them. The CDR3 length is 15 residues.

The chain carries TRBV6-5 and TRBJ2-7; 7 bases fit TRBD2. The V gene end was trimmed by 5 bases and the J gene end by 3 bases; junction bases not matched to a gene: 7. The germline gives CDR1 MNHEY, CDR2 SVGAGI. The CDR3 extends over 14 amino acids. CDR3 sequence reads: CASSSGTTLYEQYF. CDR3 DNA: TGTGCCAGCAGTAGCGGGACTACCCTCTACGAGCAGTACTTC.

The chain has TRBV5-6 and TRBJ2-5; 7 bases line up with TRBD2. The CDR3 contains 14 residues. The junction had 3 bases not matched to a gene; V was cut back by 0 bases and J by 4 bases. Per germline, CDR1 SGHDT and CDR2 YYEEEE. The CDR3 DNA reads TGTGCCAGCAGCTTGGGGACTAGAGGAGAGACCCAGTACTTC. Its translation is CASSLGTRGETQYF. Combining the CDR3 with reference TRBV5-6 and TRBJ2-5 gives the whole variable domain DAGVTQSPTHLIKTRGQQVTLRCSPKSGHDTVSWYQQALGQGPQFIFQYYEEEERQRGNFPDRFSGHQFPNYSSELNVNALLLGDSALYLCASSLGTRGETQYFGPGTRLLVL.

This clone was detected only once. The chain is built from TRBV4-3 and TRBJ2-2; a possible D gene is TRBD1 (7 bases). This CDR3 has 15 residues. Per germline, CDR1 LGHNA and CDR2 YSLEER. Trimming pared 3 bases from V and 7 bases from J, leaving 15 bases between. The CDR3 region has the DNA TGCGCCAGCAGCCAGTGGGCAGGGGGGAGCGGGGAGCTGTTTTTT. Residues: CASSQWAGGSGELFF.

The chain couples TRBV27 to TRBJ2-7; D might be TRBD2 (7 bases). CDR1 is MNHEY and CDR2 is SMNVEV in the germline V gene (reference sequence). The CDR3 runs 13 residues. V gave up 10 bases and J gave up 4 bases, with 17 bases separating them. CDR3 bases: TGTGCCACATTAGGGGGAGGGCAATACGAGCAGTACTTC. It codes for CATLGGGQYEQYF.

V is TRBV5-1 and J is TRBJ1-2; 12 bases are a match to TRBD1. The CDR3 runs to 14 residues. The germline V gene has CDR1 SGHRS and CDR2 YFSETQ. V dropped 4 bases and J dropped 7; count of bases not matched to a gene: 5. DNA for the CDR3: TGCGCCAGCAGCGAGGGACAGGGGGCGGGTGGCTACACCTTC. It translates to CASSEGQGAGGYTF.

The chain joins TRBV19 to TRBJ2-5; D unresolved. The V gene's germline CDR1 is LNHDA and CDR2 SQIVND (reference sequence). The CDR3 contains 14 residues. Trimming pared 3 bases from V and 4 bases from J, leaving 12 bases between. The CDR3 nucleotides read TGTGCCAGTAGTATGGTCGGAGAAGGAGAGACCCAGTACTTC. Translated, it gives CASSMVGEGETQYF.